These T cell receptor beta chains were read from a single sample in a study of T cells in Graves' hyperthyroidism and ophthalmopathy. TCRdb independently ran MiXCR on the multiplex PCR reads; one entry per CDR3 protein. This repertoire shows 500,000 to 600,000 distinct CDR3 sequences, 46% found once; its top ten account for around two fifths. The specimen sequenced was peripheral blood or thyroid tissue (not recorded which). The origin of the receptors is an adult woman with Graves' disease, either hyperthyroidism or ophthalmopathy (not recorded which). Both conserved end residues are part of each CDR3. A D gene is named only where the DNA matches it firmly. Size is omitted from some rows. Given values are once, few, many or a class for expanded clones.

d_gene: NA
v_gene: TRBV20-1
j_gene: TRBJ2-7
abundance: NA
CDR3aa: CSARGRTRTYEQYF
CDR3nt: TGCAGTGCTAGAGGCAGGACTCGGACCTACGAGCAGTACTTC

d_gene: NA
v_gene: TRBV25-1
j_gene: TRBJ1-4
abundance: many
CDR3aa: CASTGTLSSGDEKLFF
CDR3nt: TGTGCCAGCACCGGGACCTTGAGTAGCGGAGATGAAAAACTGTTTTTT

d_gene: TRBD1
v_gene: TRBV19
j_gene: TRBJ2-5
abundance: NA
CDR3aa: CASSRQGGQPQYF
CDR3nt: TGTGCCAGTAGTCGACAGGGTGGTCAGCCCCAGTACTTC

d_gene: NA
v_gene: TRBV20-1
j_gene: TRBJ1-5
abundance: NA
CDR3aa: CSAGTYSNQPQHF
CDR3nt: TGCAGTGCCGGAACCTATAGCAATCAGCCCCAGCATTTT

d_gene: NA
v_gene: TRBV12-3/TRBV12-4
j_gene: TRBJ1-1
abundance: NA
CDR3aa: CASRLQGGVTEAFF
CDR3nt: TGTGCCAGCAGACTACAGGGTGGGGTCACTGAAGCTTTCTTT

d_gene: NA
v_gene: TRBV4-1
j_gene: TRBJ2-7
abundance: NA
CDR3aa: CASSQGSLGDEQYF
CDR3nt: TGCGCCAGCAGCCAGGGCAGCCTGGGGGACGAGCAGTACTTC

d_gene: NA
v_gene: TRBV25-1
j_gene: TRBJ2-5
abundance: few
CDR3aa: CASSERGQHGGMGGETQYF
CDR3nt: TGTGCCAGCAGTGAGCGGGGGCAGCACGGCGGGATGGGTGGGGAGACCCAGTACTTC

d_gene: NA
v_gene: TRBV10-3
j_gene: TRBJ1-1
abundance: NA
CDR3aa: CASSDPHGKTGEAFF
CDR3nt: TGTGCCAGCAGTGACCCTCATGGGAAGACAGGAGAAGCTTTCTTT

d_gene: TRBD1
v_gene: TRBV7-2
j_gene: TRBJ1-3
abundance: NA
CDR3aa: CATKQGANSGNTIYF
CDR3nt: TGTGCCACCAAACAGGGGGCGAACTCTGGAAACACCATATATTTT

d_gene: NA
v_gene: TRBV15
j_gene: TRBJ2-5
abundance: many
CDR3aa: CATSRAGETQYF
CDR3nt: TGTGCCACCAGCAGAGCCGGGGAGACCCAGTACTTC

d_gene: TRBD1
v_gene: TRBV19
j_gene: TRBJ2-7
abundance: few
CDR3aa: CASATGFEQYF
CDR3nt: TGTGCCAGTGCGACAGGGTTCGAGCAGTACTTC

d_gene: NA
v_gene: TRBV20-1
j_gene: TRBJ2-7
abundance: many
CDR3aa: CSARERSNEQYF
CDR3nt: TGCAGTGCTCGAGAGAGATCAAACGAGCAGTACTTC

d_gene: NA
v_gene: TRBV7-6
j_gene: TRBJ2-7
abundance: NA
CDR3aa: CASSFGTLGEQYF
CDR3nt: TGTGCCAGCAGCTTTGGTACCTTGGGCGAGCAGTACTTC

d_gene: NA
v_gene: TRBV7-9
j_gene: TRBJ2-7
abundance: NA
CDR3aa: CASSLRRTFPTYEQYF
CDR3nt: TGTGCCAGCAGCCTAAGACGGACCTTTCCCACCTACGAGCAGTACTTC

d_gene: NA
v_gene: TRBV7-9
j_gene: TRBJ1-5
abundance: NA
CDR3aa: CASSDEANQPQHF
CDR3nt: TGTGCCAGCAGCGACGAAGCGAATCAGCCCCAGCATTTT

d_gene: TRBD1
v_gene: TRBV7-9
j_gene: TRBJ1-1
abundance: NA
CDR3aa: CAPRQGMDTEAFF
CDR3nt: TGTGCCCCTCGACAGGGAATGGACACTGAAGCTTTCTTT

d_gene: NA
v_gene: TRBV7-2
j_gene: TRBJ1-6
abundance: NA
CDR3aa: CASSIPRSPLHF
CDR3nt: TGTGCCAGCAGCATACCAAGGTCACCCCTCCACTTT

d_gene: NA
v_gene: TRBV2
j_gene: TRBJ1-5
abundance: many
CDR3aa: CASSEAWGGNQPQHF
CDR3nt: TGTGCCAGCAGTGAAGCTTGGGGAGGGAATCAGCCCCAGCATTTT